The 14 T cell receptor beta chains in this list originate from one sample, sequenced in a study of blood T cell repertoires in COVID-19. Sequencing used immunoSEQ multiplex PCR; TCRdb keeps in-frame clones, though not all of them. The sample shows under 85,000 clones, over 80% of them seen only once. Input material: peripheral blood. The receptors stem from a man aged 50 to 60 with acute or convalescent COVID-19.

V is TRBV4-3 and J is TRBJ1-2; maybe TRBD1 (6 bases). The CDR3 runs 17 residues. Germline CDR1 reads LGHNA; CDR2 reads YSLEER. V lost 0 bases to trimming and J lost 4 bases, with 18 bases between them. The CDR3 DNA reads TGCGCCAGCAGCCAAGATTTTGGGGGGGGGCTGAGCTATGGCTACACCTTC. Translation: CASSQDFGGGLSYGYTF.

This rearrangement joins TRBV7-9 to TRBJ2-7; 7 bases fit TRBD1. Germline CDR1 and CDR2: SEHNR and FQNEAQ (reference sequence). J lost 4 bases, V lost 0 bases, and 6 bases had no gene match. The CDR3 extends over 15 amino acids. The CDR3 reads CASSLAGDRNYEQYF. CDR3 bases: TGTGCCAGCAGCTTAGCAGGGGACAGAAATTACGAGCAGTACTTC.

The genes are TRBV25-1 and TRBJ2-1, with TRBD2 matching over 14 bases. Germline lookup yields CDR1 MGHDK and CDR2 SYGVNS. Trimming removed 1 base from V and 9 bases from J; junction bases left unmatched: 5. The CDR3 has 16 amino acids. CDR3 DNA: TGTGCCAGCAGTGAATCCTGGGGACTAGCGGGAGCTGAGCAGTTCTTC. It specifies CASSESWGLAGAEQFF.

This clone was counted between two and nine times. This chain connects TRBV6-6 to TRBJ1-1; a weak D match, TRBD1 (6 bases). V was cut by 4 bases and J by 1 base, with 10 bases left in between. This CDR3 region has 14 residues. From germline, CDR1 is MNHNY and CDR2 SVGAGI (reference sequence). The CDR3 nucleotides are TGTGCCAGCAGTTCAGGGGAGAAGAACACTGAAGCTTTCTTT. It translates to CASSSGEKNTEAFF.

The chain carries TRBV5-1 and TRBJ2-1, with 9 bases identical to TRBD2. The CDR3 has 14 amino acids. Looked up from germline, CDR1 is SGHRS and CDR2 is YFSETQ. V gave up 4 bases and J gave up 8 bases; unmatched junction bases: 7. The CDR3 region is CASSGLAGADEQFF. For the CDR3, the DNA is TGCGCCAGCAGCGGATTAGCGGGGGCGGATGAGCAGTTCTTC.

The chain links TRBV19 to TRBJ2-7; D may be TRBD1 (6 bases). Germline lookup yields CDR1 LNHDA and CDR2 SQIVND (reference sequence). This CDR3 comprises 18 residues. Trimming removed 2 bases at V and 5 bases at J, with 25 bases between. In DNA form, the CDR3 reads TGTGCCAGTAGTATAAGTTACACAGGCTTACGGAACAGGGACGAGCAGTACTTC. Amino acids: CASSISYTGLRNRDEQYF. Full variable domain (rest looked up from reference TRBV19 and TRBJ2-7): DGGITQSPKYLFRKEGQNVTLSCEQNLNHDAMYWYRQDPGQGLRLIYYSQIVNDFQKGDIAEGYSVSREKKESFPLTVTSAQKNPTAFYLCASSISYTGLRNRDEQYFGPGTRLTVT.

The J gene is TRBJ2-4, the V gene TRBV11-2; TRBD2 aligns across 9 bases. The CDR3 loop spans 15 amino acids. The V gene's germline CDR1 is SGHAT and CDR2 FQNNGV. The trim removed 7 bases at V and 4 bases at J, leaving 8 bases unmatched. For the CDR3, the DNA is TGTGCCAGCACCAGTAGCGGGGGCCTTAAAAACATTCAGTACTTC. This codes for CASTSSGGLKNIQYF.

This sequence joins TRBV12-3 or TRBV12-4 and TRBJ1-6; no clear D. The ends were cut back, 5 bases at V and 5 bases at J, with 7 bases in the middle. The CDR3 length is 13 residues. This chain's CDR3 is CASSRLDNSPLHF. CDR3 coding DNA: TGTGCCAGCAGTCGACTAGATAATTCACCCCTCCACTTT.

This clone was counted a single time. This sequence joins TRBV2 and TRBJ2-1; unclear D gene. Trimming took 8 bases from V and 9 from J, leaving 17 bases between them. Looked up from germline, CDR1 is SNHLY and CDR2 is FYNNEI. The CDR3 has 13 residues. CDR3 in DNA: TGTGCCAGCCAAGGATCGGTTTCGGGTGAGCAGTTCTTC. Its translation: CASQGSVSGEQFF.

The chain has TRBV9 and TRBJ2-7, with unresolved D. Trimming removed 2 bases at V and 0 bases at J, with 9 bases between. Germline assignment: CDR1 SGDLS and CDR2 YYNGEE. The CDR3 extends over 14 amino acids. The DNA of the CDR3 is TGTGCCAGCAGCGTTTACGAGAGCTCCTACGAGCAGTACTTC. This translates into CASSVYESSYEQYF.

The chain employs TRBV28 and TRBJ1-5, with D unclear. Between the trimmed V and J ends, which lost 4 bases and 5 bases, there was a span of 3 bases. Germline V gene sequence: CDR1 MDHEN, CDR2 SYDVKM. This CDR3 has 11 amino acids. The CDR3 spells CASSSYQPQHF. DNA of the CDR3: TGTGCCAGCAGTTCATATCAGCCCCAGCATTTT.

The chain couples TRBV4-3 to TRBJ1-4; the D is unclear. Germline V lookup: CDR1 LGHNA, CDR2 YSLEER. The CDR3 spans 14 residues. Trimming pared 4 bases from V and 1 base from J, leaving 7 bases between. For the CDR3, the DNA is TGCGCCAGCAGCCCTGAGGTAACTAATGAAAAACTGTTTTTT. Its translation is CASSPEVTNEKLFF.

This chain links TRBV7-9 with TRBJ1-2; TRBD1 matches at 7 bases. The CDR3 is made up of 15 amino acids. J lost 4 bases, V lost 0 bases, and 5 bases had no gene match. Per the germline V gene, CDR1 is SEHNR and CDR2 is FQNEAQ (reference sequence). The CDR3 DNA is TGTGCCAGCAGCTTAGCAGGGGGCGCGGTCTATGGCTACACCTTC. Encoded protein: CASSLAGGAVYGYTF.

CDR3 DNA: TGCAGTGCTAGTCACCTACGAGCGGGGGGGGCACAGCAGTTCTTC. Its protein is CSASHLRAGGAQQFF. V gene TRBV20-1 combines with J gene TRBJ2-1; 10 nucleotides align to TRBD2. Germline values: CDR1 DFQATT, CDR2 SNEGSKA (reference sequence). V was clipped by 3 bases and J by 11 bases; unmatched bases: 13. CDR3 size: 15 residues.